A selection of T cell receptor beta chains follows, all from one sample in a study of shared clonotypes between healthy human individuals. Data came from immunoSEQ multiplex PCR; TCRdb stores just in-frame clones and leaves some out. The sample holds roughly 1,000,000 clones, around 78% seen once. The sample consisted of memory CD4+ T cells from PBMCs. The source is a man aged 18 to 30 in good health. Some clones in this sample may be carry-over from other donors' samples. Each CDR3 is given with its conserved first and last residue. A D gene is named only where the DNA matches it firmly. Expanded clones are given a class, and other clones once, few, many or no size at all.

D gene: NA; J gene: TRBJ2-5; V gene: TRBV18; clone size: NA; CDR3 protein: CASSVQETQYF; CDR3 DNA: TGTGCCAGCTCCGTCCAAGAGACCCAGTACTTC
D gene: NA; J gene: TRBJ1-1; V gene: TRBV19; clone size: NA; CDR3 protein: CASSATRGSGTEAFF; CDR3 DNA: TGTGCCAGTAGTGCGACCAGGGGATCGGGCACTGAAGCTTTCTTT
D gene: TRBD1; J gene: TRBJ2-3; V gene: TRBV29-1; clone size: NA; CDR3 protein: CSVGGSGTGWSTDTQYF; CDR3 DNA: TGCAGCGTGGGAGGATCGGGGACAGGTTGGAGCACAGATACGCAGTATTTT
D gene: NA; J gene: TRBJ1-1; V gene: TRBV29-1; clone size: NA; CDR3 protein: CSVERGERCFF; CDR3 DNA: TGCAGCGTTGAACGGGGGGAACGGTGTTTCTTT
D gene: NA; J gene: TRBJ2-2; V gene: TRBV11-2; clone size: many; CDR3 protein: CASSGWENTGELFF; CDR3 DNA: TGTGCCAGCAGCGGGTGGGAAAACACCGGGGAGCTGTTTTTT
D gene: NA; J gene: TRBJ1-1; V gene: TRBV2; clone size: few; CDR3 protein: CASRSRQGTEAFF; CDR3 DNA: TGTGCCAGCAGGTCGAGACAAGGAACTGAAGCTTTCTTT
D gene: NA; J gene: TRBJ1-2; V gene: TRBV5-1; clone size: NA; CDR3 protein: CASSGRPGENGYTF; CDR3 DNA: TGCGCCAGCAGCGGGAGGCCCGGCGAAAATGGCTACACCTTC
D gene: TRBD2; J gene: TRBJ2-1; V gene: TRBV5-6; clone size: once; CDR3 protein: CASSRLAGGSYNEQFF; CDR3 DNA: TGTGCCAGCAGCCGACTAGCGGGAGGGTCCTACAATGAGCAGTTCTTC
D gene: NA; J gene: TRBJ2-7; V gene: TRBV5-1; clone size: few; CDR3 protein: CASSLEGRVPYEQYF; CDR3 DNA: TGCGCCAGCAGCTTGGAGGGGCGGGTACCCTACGAGCAGTACTTC
D gene: TRBD2; J gene: TRBJ2-1; V gene: TRBV28; clone size: once; CDR3 protein: CASSLPVGLAGANEQFF; CDR3 DNA: TGTGCCAGCAGTTTACCCGTCGGACTAGCGGGAGCCAATGAGCAGTTCTTC
D gene: NA; J gene: TRBJ1-1; V gene: TRBV27; clone size: few; CDR3 protein: CASSLAGVRGTEAFF; CDR3 DNA: TGTGCCAGCAGTTTGGCCGGGGTCCGGGGCACTGAAGCTTTCTTT
D gene: TRBD2; J gene: TRBJ2-2; V gene: TRBV30; clone size: many; CDR3 protein: CAWSVLGWLAGETGELFF; CDR3 DNA: TGTGCCTGGAGTGTATTAGGATGGTTAGCGGGAGAAACCGGGGAGCTGTTTTTT
D gene: TRBD1; J gene: TRBJ2-5; V gene: TRBV7-6; clone size: few; CDR3 protein: CASSSRQGREETQYF; CDR3 DNA: TGTGCCAGCAGCTCCCGACAGGGCAGGGAAGAGACCCAGTACTTC
D gene: NA; J gene: TRBJ2-7; V gene: TRBV5-4; clone size: many; CDR3 protein: CASSLQGYEQYF; CDR3 DNA: TGTGCCAGCAGCTTACAGGGTTACGAGCAGTACTTC
D gene: NA; J gene: TRBJ1-2; V gene: TRBV28; clone size: NA; CDR3 protein: CASKPLGRGSSYGYTF; CDR3 DNA: TGTGCCAGCAAACCCCTGGGCCGGGGGTCAAGCTATGGCTACACCTTC
D gene: NA; J gene: TRBJ1-1; V gene: TRBV4-2; clone size: NA; CDR3 protein: CASSQSTQGDTEAFF; CDR3 DNA: TGTGCCAGCAGCCAATCCACTCAGGGAGACACTGAAGCTTTCTTT
D gene: NA; J gene: TRBJ2-5; V gene: TRBV11-2; clone size: NA; CDR3 protein: CASSLVGGTQYF; CDR3 DNA: TGTGCCAGCAGCTTAGTGGGTGGGACCCAGTACTTC
D gene: TRBD1; J gene: TRBJ2-2; V gene: TRBV28; clone size: NA; CDR3 protein: CASSSVTGRTGELFF; CDR3 DNA: TGTGCCAGCAGTTCGGTGACAGGGCGCACCGGGGAGCTGTTTTTT
D gene: TRBD1; J gene: TRBJ1-2; V gene: TRBV25-1; clone size: few; CDR3 protein: CASSAPRTGQDGYTF; CDR3 DNA: TGTGCCAGCAGTGCCCCAAGGACAGGGCAAGATGGCTACACCTTC
D gene: TRBD1; J gene: TRBJ2-7; V gene: TRBV7-8; clone size: few; CDR3 protein: CASSTSRDRGRPTLGAYEQYF; CDR3 DNA: TGTGCCAGCAGCACCTCAAGGGACAGGGGGCGGCCTACTCTAGGGGCCTACGAGCAGTACTTC
D gene: NA; J gene: TRBJ1-2; V gene: TRBV28; clone size: NA; CDR3 protein: CASSSGTTGGYTF; CDR3 DNA: TGTGCCAGCAGTTCCGGGACAACGGGTGGCTACACCTTC
D gene: NA; J gene: TRBJ2-1; V gene: TRBV21-1; clone size: NA; CDR3 protein: CASSSGGSSGRCYNEQFF; CDR3 DNA: TGTGCCAGCAGCTCAGGGGGGAGTAGCGGGAGATGCTACAATGAGCAGTTCTTC
D gene: NA; J gene: TRBJ2-7; V gene: TRBV7-8; clone size: NA; CDR3 protein: CASSLGQGQNEQYF; CDR3 DNA: TGTGCCAGCAGCTTGGGTCAGGGACAAAACGAGCAGTACTTC
D gene: NA; J gene: TRBJ2-3; V gene: TRBV28; clone size: NA; CDR3 protein: CASSLGRTVTDTQYF; CDR3 DNA: TGTGCCAGCAGTTTAGGGAGGACAGTTACAGATACGCAGTATTTT
D gene: NA; J gene: TRBJ1-1; V gene: TRBV29-1; clone size: few; CDR3 protein: CSAARLAGAFEAFF; CDR3 DNA: TGCAGCGCTGCGCGGCTGGCAGGGGCCTTTGAAGCTTTCTTT
D gene: NA; J gene: TRBJ2-3; V gene: TRBV13; clone size: NA; CDR3 protein: CASSPFWGSTDTQYF; CDR3 DNA: TGTGCCAGCAGCCCATTTTGGGGTAGCACAGATACGCAGTATTTT
D gene: TRBD1; J gene: TRBJ2-6; V gene: TRBV5-4; clone size: once; CDR3 protein: CASSDPRDRGSGANVLTF; CDR3 DNA: TGTGCCAGCAGCGACCCCCGGGACAGGGGGTCTGGGGCCAACGTCCTGACTTTC
D gene: NA; J gene: TRBJ2-3; V gene: TRBV29-1; clone size: few; CDR3 protein: CSVGWGGLADTQYF; CDR3 DNA: TGCAGCGTTGGGTGGGGGGGCCTCGCAGATACGCAGTATTTT
D gene: TRBD1; J gene: TRBJ1-4; V gene: TRBV27; clone size: NA; CDR3 protein: CASSGTATNEKLFF; CDR3 DNA: TGTGCCAGCAGCGGGACAGCAACTAATGAAAAACTGTTTTTT
D gene: NA; J gene: TRBJ2-2; V gene: TRBV9; clone size: NA; CDR3 protein: CASSVAVEARSATGELFF; CDR3 DNA: TGTGCCAGCAGCGTAGCAGTGGAGGCGAGGAGTGCCACCGGGGAGCTGTTTTTT
D gene: NA; J gene: TRBJ2-1; V gene: TRBV10-1; clone size: once; CDR3 protein: CASSERGYNEQFF; CDR3 DNA: TGCGCCAGCAGTGAGCGAGGGTACAATGAGCAGTTCTTC
D gene: NA; J gene: TRBJ2-7; V gene: TRBV5-1; clone size: NA; CDR3 protein: CASSLPGQRQSEQYF; CDR3 DNA: TGCGCCAGCAGCTTGCCTGGACAGAGACAAAGCGAGCAGTACTTC
D gene: NA; J gene: TRBJ1-1; V gene: TRBV10-3; clone size: NA; CDR3 protein: CAISTTGKTTEAFF; CDR3 DNA: TGTGCCATCAGTACGACAGGAAAGACCACTGAAGCTTTCTTT
D gene: NA; J gene: TRBJ2-5; V gene: TRBV2; clone size: many; CDR3 protein: CASVDYTRRETQYF; CDR3 DNA: TGTGCCAGCGTTGATTACACGCGTAGGGAGACCCAGTACTTC
D gene: TRBD2; J gene: TRBJ2-2; V gene: TRBV18; clone size: once; CDR3 protein: CASSPYTSGNTGELFF; CDR3 DNA: TGTGCCAGCTCACCATACACTAGCGGAAACACCGGGGAGCTGTTTTTT
D gene: NA; J gene: TRBJ2-4; V gene: TRBV30; clone size: many; CDR3 protein: CAWGEPGGIQYF; CDR3 DNA: TGTGCCTGGGGTGAACCGGGTGGCATTCAGTACTTC
D gene: TRBD1; J gene: TRBJ1-2; V gene: TRBV28; clone size: few; CDR3 protein: CASSSYGQAAFNYGYTF; CDR3 DNA: TGTGCCAGCAGTTCCTACGGACAGGCCGCCTTTAACTATGGCTACACCTTC
D gene: NA; J gene: TRBJ2-2; V gene: TRBV28; clone size: NA; CDR3 protein: CASSIRERAGELFF; CDR3 DNA: TGTGCCAGCAGTATCAGGGAAAGGGCCGGGGAGCTGTTTTTT
D gene: TRBD1; J gene: TRBJ1-2; V gene: TRBV6-5; clone size: NA; CDR3 protein: CASSYRQGAGDYGYTF; CDR3 DNA: TGTGCCAGCAGTTACCGACAGGGGGCGGGCGACTATGGCTACACCTTC
D gene: TRBD1; J gene: TRBJ2-7; V gene: TRBV4-3; clone size: NA; CDR3 protein: CASSQDIWDSEQYF; CDR3 DNA: TGCGCCAGCAGCCAAGACATCTGGGACAGCGAGCAGTACTTC
D gene: NA; J gene: TRBJ1-3; V gene: TRBV27; clone size: many; CDR3 protein: CASRPQNGNTIYF; CDR3 DNA: TGTGCCAGCAGACCTCAGAATGGAAACACCATATATTTT
D gene: TRBD1; J gene: TRBJ1-2; V gene: TRBV7-2; clone size: NA; CDR3 protein: CASSPGRTGEYGYTF; CDR3 DNA: TGTGCCAGCAGCCCGGGGCGGACAGGGGAATATGGCTACACCTTC
D gene: TRBD1; J gene: TRBJ1-2; V gene: TRBV5-5; clone size: NA; CDR3 protein: CASSLWDSYGYTF; CDR3 DNA: TGTGCCAGCAGCTTGTGGGACAGCTATGGCTACACCTTC
D gene: TRBD2; J gene: TRBJ2-7; V gene: TRBV5-1; clone size: NA; CDR3 protein: CASSWTSGPYEQYF; CDR3 DNA: TGCGCCAGCAGCTGGACTAGCGGACCCTACGAGCAGTACTTC
D gene: TRBD2; J gene: TRBJ2-7; V gene: TRBV5-1; clone size: NA; CDR3 protein: CASDPGLADSYEQYF; CDR3 DNA: TGCGCCAGCGACCCCGGACTAGCGGACTCCTACGAGCAGTACTTC
D gene: TRBD1; J gene: TRBJ1-6; V gene: TRBV29-1; clone size: NA; CDR3 protein: CSVSRQGGNSPLHF; CDR3 DNA: TGCAGCGTTTCGCGACAGGGGGGTAATTCACCCCTCCACTTT
D gene: TRBD1; J gene: TRBJ1-1; V gene: TRBV5-1; clone size: NA; CDR3 protein: CASSTMTGALEAFF; CDR3 DNA: TGCGCCAGCAGCACAATGACAGGGGCTCTTGAAGCTTTCTTT
D gene: NA; J gene: TRBJ1-4; V gene: TRBV19; clone size: few; CDR3 protein: CASSNRQKLFF; CDR3 DNA: TGTGCCAGTAGTAATAGACAGAAACTGTTTTTT
D gene: NA; J gene: TRBJ2-5; V gene: TRBV23-1; clone size: NA; CDR3 protein: CASSQGSHPGSDQYF; CDR3 DNA: TGCGCCAGCAGTCAAGGGTCCCACCCCGGGTCAGACCAGTACTTC
D gene: NA; J gene: TRBJ2-3; V gene: TRBV5-1; clone size: few; CDR3 protein: CASSLEGTDTQYF; CDR3 DNA: TGCGCCAGCAGCTTGGAAGGTACAGATACGCAGTATTTT
D gene: TRBD2; J gene: TRBJ2-1; V gene: TRBV6-1; clone size: NA; CDR3 protein: CASKKVAGYNEQFF; CDR3 DNA: TGTGCCAGCAAGAAAGTAGCGGGGTACAATGAGCAGTTCTTC
D gene: NA; J gene: TRBJ2-3; V gene: TRBV29-1; clone size: NA; CDR3 protein: CSVFRYGSEDSTDTQYF; CDR3 DNA: TGCAGCGTTTTCCGATATGGGTCTGAAGATAGCACAGATACGCAGTATTTT
D gene: NA; J gene: TRBJ2-3; V gene: TRBV7-9; clone size: NA; CDR3 protein: CASSDWGVSTDTQYF; CDR3 DNA: TGTGCCAGCAGCGATTGGGGGGTGAGCACAGATACGCAGTATTTT
D gene: NA; J gene: TRBJ1-1; V gene: TRBV19; clone size: NA; CDR3 protein: CANSKRGITEAFF; CDR3 DNA: TGTGCCAATAGCAAAAGGGGGATAACTGAAGCTTTCTTT
D gene: TRBD2; J gene: TRBJ2-5; V gene: TRBV5-1; clone size: many; CDR3 protein: CASSGQAGAETQYF; CDR3 DNA: TGCGCCAGCAGCGGCCAAGCGGGAGCGGAGACCCAGTACTTC
D gene: NA; J gene: TRBJ1-4; V gene: TRBV7-2; clone size: NA; CDR3 protein: CASSSRGTREKLFF; CDR3 DNA: TGTGCCAGCAGCTCCCGAGGGACACGGGAAAAACTGTTTTTT
D gene: NA; J gene: TRBJ2-7; V gene: TRBV5-1; clone size: NA; CDR3 protein: CASSRDASSYEQYF; CDR3 DNA: TGCGCCAGCAGCCGGGACGCGAGCTCCTACGAGCAGTACTTC
D gene: NA; J gene: TRBJ1-1; V gene: TRBV6-6; clone size: NA; CDR3 protein: CASSFGAGNTEAFF; CDR3 DNA: TGTGCCAGCAGTTTCGGAGCAGGGAACACTGAAGCTTTCTTT
D gene: NA; J gene: TRBJ2-3; V gene: TRBV11-1; clone size: NA; CDR3 protein: CASRSWGHTQYF; CDR3 DNA: TGTGCCAGCAGGTCGTGGGGGCATACGCAGTATTTT
D gene: TRBD1; J gene: TRBJ1-1; V gene: TRBV6-6; clone size: NA; CDR3 protein: CASSFSGGGTEAFF; CDR3 DNA: TGTGCCAGCAGCTTCTCAGGGGGGGGCACTGAAGCTTTCTTT